The 14 T cell receptor beta chains listed next were all sequenced from one sample in a study of CD8 T cells in Susac syndrome. Reverse transcription of roughly 0.45 to 1 ug RNA was performed with random hexamers. TCRdb recomputed calls from the immunoSEQ multiplex PCR reads with MiXCR, one row per CDR3 protein. The sample has around 200,000 distinct CDR3 sequences, just under 95% seen once. The sequencing input was CD4+ T cells from PBMCs. These receptor sequences come from a human donor with multiple sclerosis.

This chain uses TRBV18 with TRBJ2-3; D unresolved. CDR1 is KGHSH and CDR2 is LQKENI in the germline V gene. Trimming took 2 bases from V and 6 from J, leaving 12 bases between them. This CDR3 region has 14 residues. CDR3 sequence (DNA): TGTGCCAGCTCACCAAATGGATCGGGTGATACGCAGTATTTT. Encoded protein: CASSPNGSGDTQYF.

V gene TRBV9 combines with J gene TRBJ2-7; TRBD1 matches at 10 bases. CDR3 length: 14 amino acids. V lost 0 bases and J lost 4; bases outside the gene matches: 1. CDR1 is SGDLS and CDR2 is YYNGEE in the germline V gene. The CDR3 protein is CASSVEDRGYEQYF. Written as DNA, the CDR3 is TGTGCCAGCAGCGTAGAGGACAGGGGGTACGAGCAGTACTTC.

The chain is built from TRBV25-1 and TRBJ2-7; D is perhaps TRBD2 (6 bases). The CDR3 spans 13 residues. V was shortened by 1 base and J by 6 bases, with 10 bases between the two germline ends. CDR1 and CDR2 from the germline V gene are MGHDK and SYGVNS. The CDR3 DNA is TGTGCCAGCAGTGAATCGGAGGGCCGCGAGCAGTACTTC. This gives the protein CASSESEGREQYF.

The sample holds one count of this clonotype. The chain uses TRBV3-1 and TRBJ1-3, with unresolved D. The V end lost 8 bases, the J end lost 0 bases, and 11 bases lay between the germline ends. The CDR3 length is 14 residues. Germline V gives CDR1 LGHDT, CDR2 YNNKEL (reference sequence). The CDR3 nucleotides read TGTGCCAGCTCCCCACTCAACTCTGGAAACACCATATATTTT. Residues: CASSPLNSGNTIYF. Supplemented by reference TRBV3-1 and TRBJ1-3, the full variable domain reads DTAVSQTPKYLVTQMGNDKSIKCEQNLGHDTMYWYKQDSKKFLKIMFSYNNKELIINETVPNRFSPKSPDKAHLNLHINSLELGDSAVYFCASSPLNSGNTIYFGEGSWLTVV.

This chain uses TRBV29-1 with TRBJ2-5; no definite D call. The CDR3 contains 13 residues. The germline V and J ends were trimmed by 7 bases and 5 bases, with 17 bases remaining between them. Germline lookup yields CDR1 SQVTM and CDR2 ANQGSEA. The CDR3 bases are TGCAGCGCCGACGTTCAAGGGCACGAGACCCAGTACTTC. Its translation is CSADVQGHETQYF.

The chain joins TRBV12-3 or TRBV12-4 to TRBJ2-1; D uncertain. Trimming took off 2 bases at V and 4 bases at J, with 9 bases between the two ends. CDR3 length: 14 amino acids. The CDR3 sequence: CASSLIGQYNEQFF. The CDR3 bases are TGTGCCAGCAGTTTAATAGGGCAGTACAATGAGCAGTTCTTC.

The chain joins TRBV29-1 to TRBJ2-5, with D uncertain. This CDR3 is built from 14 residues. Trimming took off 4 bases at V and 4 bases at J, with 16 bases between the two ends. Germline V gene data show CDR1 as SQVTM and CDR2 as ANQGSEA. CDR3 loop: CSVGSNGNVETQYF. CDR3 nucleotides: TGCAGCGTTGGGTCTAACGGCAATGTAGAGACCCAGTACTTC.

The chain joins TRBV9 to TRBJ2-1; 11 nucleotides agree with TRBD2. V lost 2 bases to trimming and J lost 8 bases; unmatched junction nucleotides: 0. CDR3 length equals 13 residues. Germline V lookup: CDR1 SGDLS, CDR2 YYNGEE. CDR3 sequence reads: CASSVTSGDEQFF. DNA for the CDR3: TGTGCCAGCAGCGTGACTAGCGGGGATGAGCAGTTCTTC.

V is TRBV10-3 and J is TRBJ1-6; 7 bases map to TRBD1. Per the germline V gene, CDR1 is ENHRY and CDR2 is SYGVKD. With V trimmed by 5 bases and J by 8 bases, 6 bases remained unmatched. This CDR3 is 14 amino acids long. The CDR3 protein is CAISSKGADSPLHF. CDR3 nucleotide sequence: TGTGCCATCAGTTCCAAGGGGGCCGATTCACCCCTCCACTTT.

The chain carries TRBV29-1 and TRBJ1-1; no reliable D call. Germline CDR1 and CDR2: SQVTM and ANQGSEA. V lost 3 bases, J lost 6 bases, and 8 bases lay in between. The CDR3 has 11 amino acids. CDR3 nucleotides: TGCAGCGTTGAGGGCAGACCTGAAGCTTTCTTT. Protein sequence: CSVEGRPEAFF.

This chain connects TRBV30 to TRBJ1-2, with TRBD1 identical over 7 bases. In germline, CDR1 is GTSNPN, CDR2 SVGIG (reference sequence). V was clipped by 8 bases and J by 6 bases; unmatched bases: 12. There are 13 residues in the CDR3. The chain's CDR3 is CARSTGDSHGYTF. Here the CDR3 DNA reads TGTGCCCGTTCAACCGGGGACAGCCATGGCTACACCTTC.

The chain carries TRBV12-3 or TRBV12-4 and TRBJ2-5; no clear D gene. V lost 3 bases and J 5 bases, leaving 4 bases between the germline ends. The CDR3 length is 11 residues. CDR3 protein: CASSLSETQYF. DNA for the CDR3: TGTGCCAGCAGTTTGTCCGAGACCCAGTACTTC.

This sequence joins TRBV3-1 and TRBJ1-4; D not resolved. This CDR3 comprises 12 residues. The V gene lost 4 bases and the J gene lost 8 bases, with 8 bases spanning the gap. Germline V CDR1 and CDR2: LGHDT, YNNKEL (reference sequence). The DNA of the CDR3 is TGTGCCAGCAGCCGATCGGGAGAAAAACTGTTTTTT. Translation gives CASSRSGEKLFF. Looking up the rest from reference TRBV3-1 and TRBJ1-4 gives the full variable domain: DTAVSQTPKYLVTQMGNDKSIKCEQNLGHDTMYWYKQDSKKFLKIMFSYNNKELIINETVPNRFSPKSPDKAHLNLHINSLELGDSAVYFCASSRSGEKLFFGSGTQLSVL.

V and J are TRBV21-1 and TRBJ2-7; the table's TRBD1 call for D was not verified on the DNA. TRBV21-1 is deemed a pseudogene. The CDR3 totals 14 residues. CDR3 amino acids: CASLLSDRPHEQYF. As DNA, the CDR3 is TGTGCCAGCCTTCTCTCGGACAGACCCCACGAGCAGTACTTC.